This is a list of T cell receptor beta chains from one sample in a study of brain T cells in children with intractable seizures. Generated by immunoSEQ multiplex PCR, the TCRdb table keeps only in-frame clones and is missing some. The sample yields about 80,000 clones, roughly 89% seen once. The material was peripheral blood, obtained at surgery. These receptors all come from a girl aged 2 to 10 with Rasmussen encephalitis and intractable seizures. CDR3s include the opening cysteine and the closing phenylalanine or tryptophan. D genes are given only for firm matches. Size is stated for part of the rows, as once, few or many counts, or as a class when the clone is expanded.

TGTGCCAGCAGTTTTGGGGAGACCCAGTACTTC CASSFGETQYF NA TRBV12-3/TRBV12-4 NA TRBJ2-5
TGTGCCTGGAGTATTAGGGCGGGTGGGGAGACCCAGTACTTC CAWSIRAGGETQYF NA TRBV30 NA TRBJ2-5
TGTGCCAGCAGTCTCCCAGGTGGCTACAATGAGCAGTTCTTC CASSLPGGYNEQFF NA TRBV28 NA TRBJ2-1
TGTGCCAGCAGCTTAGCTCGGGACAGGGGAGGAGGTGACTATGGCTACACCTTC CASSLARDRGGGDYGYTF TRBD1 TRBV7-9 NA TRBJ1-2
TGTGCCAGTAGTATCAGTAGCACGGTCCCCACAGATACGCAGTATTTT CASSISSTVPTDTQYF NA TRBV19 NA TRBJ2-3
TGCAGCGTTTACGGGGTACTCCAAGAGACCCAGTACTTC CSVYGVLQETQYF NA TRBV29-1 NA TRBJ2-5
TGTGCCAGCTCACGAGGGTCCAATCAGCCCCAGCATTTT CASSRGSNQPQHF NA TRBV18 once TRBJ1-5
TGTGCCAGCCTACTCACAGGGGTTTCACCCCTCCACTTT CASLLTGVSPLHF TRBD1 TRBV2 NA TRBJ1-6
TGTGCCAGCAGTTCTCTAGCGGGAGACTACGAGCAGTACTTC CASSSLAGDYEQYF TRBD2 TRBV7-2 NA TRBJ2-7
TGTGCCAGCAGGACAGGGTTTTTCAATGAGCAGTTCTTC CASRTGFFNEQFF TRBD1 TRBV28 NA TRBJ2-1
TGTGCCAGCAGCTTCGCGGCCGGGGCAGCCCTCCTCGAAAAACTGTTTTTT CASSFAAGAALLEKLFF NA TRBV7-9 NA TRBJ1-4
TGTGCCAGCAGTGAATCCCAACTAAACAATCAGCCCCAGCATTTT CASSESQLNNQPQHF NA TRBV2 NA TRBJ1-5